What follows is one T cell receptor beta chain and its context. Antigen unknown. This specimen belongs to a study of cytomegalovirus exposure and HLA in healthy donors. General study findings and limits: Apparent HLA restriction characterized most CMV-associated TCR beta chains in a later analysis.

Primers included in the PCR were 60 Vbeta and 13 Jbeta primers. The assay was immunoSEQ multiplex PCR, and TCRdb's table has in-frame clones only and misses some. Among roughly 170,000 clones listed, 84% were seen once. V shed 7 bases and J shed 0 bases, with 10 bases lying between them. The CDR3 runs 14 residues. Germline V gene lookup returns CDR1 LNHDA and CDR2 SQIVND (reference sequence). Source material: PBMCs. The source of this sequence is a man in his thirties or forties in good health and CMV-seronegative. The genes are TRBV19 and TRBJ1-3, with D possibly matching TRBD1 (6 bases). The CDR3 region has the DNA TGTGCCAGTACCTGGGGGCGCTCTGGAAACACCATATATTTT. Encoded protein: CASTWGRSGNTIYF. Using reference TRBV19 and TRBJ1-3 for the parts outside the CDR3, the full variable domain is DGGITQSPKYLFRKEGQNVTLSCEQNLNHDAMYWYRQDPGQGLRLIYYSQIVNDFQKGDIAEGYSVSREKKESFPLTVTSAQKNPTAFYLCASTWGRSGNTIYFGEGSWLTVV.